Below are 29 T cell receptor beta chains sequenced from a single sample in a study of blood T cell repertoires in COVID-19. Data came from immunoSEQ multiplex PCR; TCRdb stores just in-frame clones and leaves some out. The sample carries approximately 64,000 clones, about 80% recorded once. Sequenced input: peripheral blood. The source of these receptors is a woman between 65 and 79 years old with acute or convalescent COVID-19.

This clone showed up just once. This chain uses TRBV9 with TRBJ2-1; weak D call: TRBD2 (6 bases). The CDR3 has 14 amino acids. Germline V lookup: CDR1 SGDLS, CDR2 YYNGEE. V dropped 0 bases and J dropped 8 bases, with 12 bases sitting between them. CDR3 coding DNA: TGTGCCAGCAGCGTAGGCGGGGCCCGCGATGAGCAGTTCTTC. Amino acid sequence: CASSVGGARDEQFF.

The V and J genes are TRBV6-2 or TRBV6-3 and TRBJ1-5; the match to TRBD1 covers 8 bases. This CDR3 is 14 amino acids long. The germline gives CDR1 MNHEY, CDR2 SVGEGT. V lost 6 bases and J lost 5; bases outside the gene matches: 6. The DNA for the CDR3 is TGTGCCAGCAGCCTCCGGGACAGGTATCAGCCCCAGCATTTT. It specifies CASSLRDRYQPQHF.

The genes are TRBV19 and TRBJ2-5; 9 bases match TRBD1. CDR1 LNHDA and CDR2 SQIVND come from the germline V gene (reference sequence). The CDR3 runs to 15 residues. The V gene end was trimmed by 4 bases and the J gene end by 4 bases; junction bases not matched to a gene: 7. CDR3 bases: TGTGCCAGTAGTACAGGGACAGGGAGGGGAGAGACCCAGTACTTC. It yields the protein CASSTGTGRGETQYF.

The V gene is TRBV2, the J gene TRBJ1-4; TRBD1 matches at 12 bases. With 7 bases clipped from V and 7 bases from J, the junction kept 4 bases outside the gene matches. CDR3 length equals 14 residues. Germline V CDR1 and CDR2: SNHLY, FYNNEI. The CDR3 loop reads CASNGDRGLEKLFF. In DNA, the CDR3 is TGTGCCAGCAACGGGGACAGGGGGCTTGAAAAACTGTTTTTT.

The chain joins TRBV6-4 to TRBJ1-2; 9 nucleotides match TRBD1. J lost 1 base, V lost 6 bases, and 12 bases had no gene match. The CDR3 totals 17 residues. In germline, CDR1 is MRHNA, CDR2 SNTAGT. The CDR3 spells CASSEQPWTGDNYGYTF. In DNA form, the CDR3 reads TGTGCCAGCAGCGAACAGCCCTGGACAGGGGATAACTATGGCTACACCTTC.

This clone was observed a single time. This sequence joins TRBV7-9 and TRBJ2-7; TRBD1 is a possible D gene (6 bases). Germline CDR1 and CDR2: SEHNR and FQNEAQ (reference sequence). The CDR3 has 17 amino acids. V was cut by 6 bases and J by 1 base, with 22 bases left in between. The CDR3 loop reads CASRPGHKTTGSYEQYF. The CDR3 DNA reads as TGTGCCAGCAGGCCGGGACACAAGACAACGGGGTCCTACGAGCAGTACTTC.

V is TRBV27 and J is TRBJ1-6; D is perhaps TRBD1 (5 bases). The CDR3 consists of 15 residues. Germline V gene lookup returns CDR1 MNHEY and CDR2 SMNVEV (reference sequence). V was trimmed by 4 bases and J by 7 bases, leaving 14 bases between them. The CDR3 region has the DNA TGTGCCAGCAGTTCAATCGGGACTATCAATTCACCCCTCCACTTT. Amino acid sequence: CASSSIGTINSPLHF.

The chain uses TRBV7-9 and TRBJ2-7; a weak D match, TRBD2 (6 bases). The CDR3 length is 17 residues. The V end was cut by 5 bases, the J end by 2 bases, with 22 bases between. The germline CDR1 and CDR2 sequences are SEHNR and FQNEAQ (reference sequence). The CDR3 spells CASSKTGGRERTYEQYF. CDR3 sequence (DNA): TGTGCCAGCAGCAAAACCGGGGGTAGGGAAAGGACCTACGAGCAGTACTTC. Together with reference TRBV7-9 and TRBJ2-7, the CDR3 gives the full variable domain: DTGVSQNPRHKITKRGQNVTFRCDPISEHNRLYWYRQTLGQGPEFLTYFQNEAQLEKSRLLSDRFSAERPKGSFSTLEIQRTEQGDSAMYLCASSKTGGRERTYEQYFGPGTRLTVT.

The rearrangement links TRBV27 to TRBJ2-7; weak D call: TRBD1 (5 bases). V was clipped by 7 bases and J by 6 bases, with 22 bases between them. CDR1 and CDR2 (germline): MNHEY, SMNVEV (reference sequence). CDR3 length equals 15 residues. The CDR3 DNA sequence: TGTGCCAGCACCGAGTCGGTAGGGGCTCTCGGCGAGCAGTACTTC. Its translation is CASTESVGALGEQYF.

This clone was seen only a few times. The V and J genes are TRBV6-5 and TRBJ1-5; perhaps TRBD1 as D (5 bases). Deletions cut 11 bases from V and 4 bases from J, with 15 bases between. Germline-derived CDR1 and CDR2 are MNHEY and SVGAGI. The CDR3 has 13 residues. For the CDR3, the DNA is TGTGCCGCTGCGGGACGGGAAAATCAGCCCCAGCATTTT. Translation: CAAAGRENQPQHF.

The CDR3 sequence is CASSLLAGGADTQYF. DNA for the CDR3: TGTGCCAGCAGCTTGCTAGCGGGAGGGGCAGATACGCAGTATTTT. The chain couples TRBV5-4 to TRBJ2-3; TRBD2 aligns across 12 bases. Germline V lookup: CDR1 SGHNT, CDR2 YYREEE (reference sequence). The V gene end was trimmed by 1 base and the J gene end by 4 bases; junction bases not matched to a gene: 1. This CDR3 is 15 amino acids long.

The chain employs TRBV24-1 and TRBJ2-3, with a weak D call TRBD2 (5 bases). CDR3 length: 15 amino acids. V was shortened by 3 bases and J by 3 bases, with 12 bases between the two germline ends. Germline V CDR1 and CDR2: KGHDR, SFDVKD. For the CDR3, the DNA is TGTGCCACCAGTGATAACGGGATGGTGACAGATACGCAGTATTTT. This sequence encodes CATSDNGMVTDTQYF.

The genes are TRBV6-2 or TRBV6-3 and TRBJ2-3; 8 bases agree with TRBD1. The CDR3 covers 16 residues. Germline V gene sequence: CDR1 MNHEY, CDR2 SVGEGT. V gave up 0 bases and J gave up 5 bases; unmatched junction bases: 7. CDR3 in amino acids: CASSYSLGQGIDTQYF. The CDR3 bases are TGTGCCAGCAGTTACTCGCTTGGACAGGGAATAGATACGCAGTATTTT.

The chain employs TRBV6-6 and TRBJ2-5; 9 bases line up with TRBD2. Losses at the gene ends were 10 bases for V and 4 bases for J; bases not matched to a gene: 4. Germline CDR1 and CDR2: MNHNY and SVGAGI (reference sequence). The CDR3 sequence is 12 residues long. This chain's CDR3 is CAIATSGETQYF. In nucleotides, the CDR3 is TGTGCCATCGCGACTAGCGGAGAGACCCAGTACTTC.

This chain connects TRBV29-1 to TRBJ2-3; 12 bases fit TRBD2. The CDR3 runs 14 residues. Per the germline V gene, CDR1 is SQVTM and CDR2 is ANQGSEA. V lost 5 bases, J lost 4 bases, and 4 bases stayed unmatched. The CDR3 sequence: CSVRPSGRADTQYF. For the CDR3, the DNA is TGCAGCGTTCGTCCTAGCGGGAGGGCAGATACGCAGTATTTT.

This chain uses TRBV12-3 or TRBV12-4 with TRBJ2-5, with 10 bases lining up with TRBD2. V lost 8 bases and J lost 7; bases outside the gene matches: 7. The length of the CDR3 is 13 residues. The CDR3 DNA is TGTGCCAGCTCTCTAGCGGGAGCGGGGACCCAGTACTTC. It yields the protein CASSLAGAGTQYF.

The gene calls are TRBV18 and TRBJ2-5; 14 bases fit TRBD2. Losses at the gene ends were 4 bases for V and 1 base for J; bases not matched to a gene: 2. CDR1 KGHSH and CDR2 LQKENI come from the germline V gene. The CDR3 is made up of 16 amino acids. The CDR3 sequence is CASSRGTSGSQETQYF. In DNA form, the CDR3 reads TGTGCCAGCTCACGGGGGACTAGCGGGAGCCAAGAGACCCAGTACTTC.

The chain carries TRBV29-1 and TRBJ1-1, with D perhaps TRBD1 (5 bases). Trimming removed 5 bases at V and 5 bases at J, with 15 bases between. The CDR3 spans 13 residues. Germline V gene lookup returns CDR1 SQVTM and CDR2 ANQGSEA. Here the CDR3 reads CSVKTTKGTEAFF. The CDR3 DNA reads TGCAGCGTTAAGACAACTAAGGGGACTGAAGCTTTCTTT.

The chain employs TRBV19 and TRBJ2-7, with TRBD1 matching over 8 bases. V trimming: 6 bases; J trimming: 1 base; junction bases outside the gene matches: 8. Germline assignment: CDR1 LNHDA and CDR2 SQIVND (reference sequence). CDR3 length: 15 residues. Written as DNA, the CDR3 is TGTGCCAGTAGGACAGGGGATTTGGGATCCTACGAGCAGTACTTC. It is translated as CASRTGDLGSYEQYF.

V usage is TRBV12-2 and J usage is TRBJ2-3; the table's D gene call, TRBD2, was not cross checked with the DNA. TRBV12-2 is a pseudogene. This CDR3 is built from 16 residues. The CDR3 region has the DNA TGTGCAAGTCGCTTAGCGCGTCTAGCGGACACAGATACGCAGTATTTT. This translates into CASRLARLADTDTQYF.

The chain has TRBV9 and TRBJ2-2; D remains ambiguous. CDR1 is SGDLS, CDR2 YYNGEE, per germline. The V and J ends lost 0 bases and 4 bases respectively, with 4 bases between them. CDR3 length: 13 residues. The CDR3, as DNA: TGTGCCAGCAGCGTAGGAGCCACCGGGGAGCTGTTTTTT. Protein product: CASSVGATGELFF.

The chain combines TRBV12-3 or TRBV12-4 with TRBJ1-1; D ambiguous. CDR3 size: 13 residues. V dropped 6 bases and J dropped 2 bases, with 10 bases sitting between them. The CDR3 here is CASRSGENTEAFF. CDR3 nucleotide sequence: TGTGCCAGCAGAAGCGGGGAAAACACTGAAGCTTTCTTT.

V and J are TRBV18 and TRBJ1-1; TRBD1 matches at 9 bases. Germline V CDR1 and CDR2: KGHSH, LQKENI. After removal of 5 bases from V and 6 bases from J, the junction contained 4 bases not matched to a gene. The CDR3 consists of 13 residues. The CDR3 here is CASSSGQGAEAFF. CDR3 in DNA: TGTGCCAGCTCATCGGGACAGGGAGCTGAAGCTTTCTTT.

The CDR3 DNA is TGTGCCAGCAGTGAAGGGCGGCTTGTCGGCCTTAGCACAGATACGCAGTATTTT. It translates to CASSEGRLVGLSTDTQYF. The chain links TRBV6-1 to TRBJ2-3; D uncertain. The V end lost 1 base, the J end lost 0 bases, and 17 bases lay between the germline ends. CDR1 is MNHNS and CDR2 is SASEGT in the germline V gene. CDR3 size: 18 residues.

The chain employs TRBV9 and TRBJ2-3; D not certain. The CDR3 has 16 amino acids. The ends were cut back, 2 bases at V and 0 bases at J, with 13 bases in the middle. Germline V gives CDR1 SGDLS, CDR2 YYNGEE. The CDR3 is CASSVNSLPSTDTQYF. CDR3 DNA sequence: TGTGCCAGCAGCGTTAACAGCCTGCCTAGCACAGATACGCAGTATTTT.

This chain joins TRBV9 and TRBJ2-1; 16 positions agree with TRBD2. The CDR3 is 19 residues long. With 3 bases clipped from V and 6 bases from J, the junction kept 12 bases outside the gene matches. Germline values: CDR1 SGDLS, CDR2 YYNGEE. The CDR3 nucleotides read TGTGCCAGCAGCGCCCGTACCGGGACTAGCGGGAGGGCCTCCAATGAGCAGTTCTTC. It translates to CASSARTGTSGRASNEQFF.

The chain joins TRBV7-2 to TRBJ2-7, with 7 bases aligning to TRBD2. The CDR3 is 16 amino acids. The V gene's germline CDR1 is SGHTA and CDR2 FQGNSA. The V and J ends lost 1 base and 4 bases, in that order; junction bases with no gene match: 10. In DNA, the CDR3 is TGTGCCAGCAGCTTAGATTTGGTAGCGGGTGTTTACGAGCAGTACTTC. Residues: CASSLDLVAGVYEQYF.

The chain links TRBV6-5 to TRBJ2-5, with D possibly being TRBD2 (6 bases). The CDR3 spans 14 residues. CDR1 and CDR2 (germline): MNHEY, SVGAGI. The germline V and J ends were trimmed by 10 bases and 2 bases, with 17 bases remaining between them. The CDR3 protein is CAIARRGNQETQYF. The DNA for the CDR3 is TGTGCCATCGCCCGGAGGGGAAATCAAGAGACCCAGTACTTC.

The chain links TRBV9 to TRBJ2-7; 12 bases agree with TRBD2. This CDR3 spans 16 amino acids. J was trimmed by 3 bases and V by 4 bases; bases with no gene match: 8. Per the germline V gene, CDR1 is SGDLS and CDR2 is YYNGEE. The chain's CDR3 is CASSPPGLAGRYEQYF. The CDR3, as DNA: TGTGCCAGCAGCCCCCCCGGACTAGCGGGGCGCTACGAGCAGTACTTC.